What follows are 10 T cell receptor beta chains derived from one specimen sequenced in a study of T cells in women clearing cervical HPV infection (dated by TCRdb to 2016 to 2019). The library was generated by the immunoSEQ multiplex PCR assay. TCRdb retrieved this table from immuneACCESS and kept in-frame rearrangements only. Not all clones are present; in checked studies, unresolved V genes account for under half, and no reason is known for the remainder. The sample's table covers tens of thousands of clones. More than 1.3% of the sample rests with the top ten. Sequencing was performed on blood buffy coat. Receptors were obtained from a woman between 18 and 75 years old with a cervical HPV16 infection that either progressed to CIN3+ or cleared (not recorded which).

A word on this clone: The DNA ends 3 residues before the CDR3 does, and the rest of the CDR3 is filled in from the germline J gene. V is TRBV19 and J is TRBJ2-1; D is unclear. The CDR3 loop spans 13 amino acids. Germline CDR1 is LNHDA and CDR2 is SQIVND (reference sequence). The ends were cut back, 6 bases at V and 2 bases at J, with 8 bases in the middle. CDR3 sequence reads: CASRSAPYNEQFF. The DNA read from the CDR3 is TGTGCCAGTAGGAGCGCACCCTACAATGAG.

As concerns this clone: Sequencing ends 3 residues short of the CDR3 end; the germline J gene provides the rest. V is TRBV2 and J is TRBJ1-4; no firm D call. From germline, CDR1 is SNHLY and CDR2 FYNNEI. The CDR3 covers 13 residues. The CDR3 region is CASSEIVNSPLFF. Incomplete CDR3 DNA: TGTGCCAGCAGTGAGATAGTTAATTCACCA.

Of note for this clone: The observed sequence ends 3 residues before the CDR3 terminus, with the missing tail filled in from the germline J gene. The chain combines TRBV7-7 with TRBJ1-2; D possibly corresponds to TRBD1 (5 bases). This CDR3 spans 13 amino acids. The V gene's germline CDR1 is SSHAT and CDR2 FNYEAQ (reference sequence). CDR3 amino acids: CASSLQGADTYTF. The CDR3 bases that were read are TGTGCCAGCAGTCTTCAGGGCGCAGATACC.

CDR3 DNA (partial): TGTGCCAGCTCACAACTCCCCCCGGGACAGGAGCGAAATGAC. It specifies CASSQLPPGQERND. The entire CDR3 reads CASSQLPPGQERNDYTF. V and J are TRBV18 and TRBJ1-2, with TRBD1 matching 8 bases. The sequenced fragment ends 3 residues before the CDR3 boundary, so the rest is inferred from the germline J gene. Germline assignment: CDR1 KGHSH and CDR2 LQKENI. This CDR3 is 17 amino acids long. Looking up the rest from reference TRBV18 and TRBJ1-2 gives the full variable domain: NAGVMQNPRHLVRRRGQEARLRCSPMKGHSHVYWYRQLPEEGLKFMVYLQKENIIDESGMPKERFSAEFPKEGPSILRIQQVVRGDSAAYFCASSQLPPGQERNDYTFGSGTRLTVV.

The CDR3 loop reads CSVSLEGVVYNTEAFF. The CDR3 bases that were read are TGCAGCGTTTCCCTCGAGGGGGTGGTTTATAACACTGAA. V is TRBV29-1 and J is TRBJ1-1; tentatively, D is TRBD1 (6 bases). The read terminates 3 residues ahead of where the CDR3 ends, so the germline J gene completes it. The CDR3 has 16 amino acids. Germline CDR1 is SQVTM and CDR2 is ANQGSEA. Trimming took off 5 bases at V and 2 bases at J, with 21 bases between the two ends.

CDR3: CASSLETVADTQYF. Partial CDR3 DNA: TGCGCCAGCAGCTTGGAGACAGTTGCAGATACC. The chain joins TRBV5-1 to TRBJ2-5, with a tentative D call TRBD1 (5 bases). The read comes to an end 3 residues before the CDR3 does, leaving the germline J gene to fill in the end. This CDR3 comprises 14 residues. Germline assignment: CDR1 SGHRS and CDR2 YFSETQ. Full variable domain (rest looked up from reference TRBV5-1 and TRBJ2-5): KAGVTQTPRYLIKTRGQQVTLSCSPISGHRSVSWYQQTPGQGLQFLFEYFSETQRNKGNFPGRFSGRQFSNSRSEMNVSTLELGDSALYLCASSLETVADTQYFGPGTRLLVL.

Details on this clone: Read sequence stops 3 residues before the CDR3 end, and the germline J gene provides the missing end. The chain uses TRBV2 and TRBJ2-7; TRBD1 might be the D (5 bases). Germline CDR1 SNHLY, CDR2 FYNNEI. Trimming shortened V by 7 bases and J by 0 bases, and 10 bases separated the two germline ends. The CDR3 is 13 residues long. CDR3: CASKDTHSYEQYF. Partial CDR3 DNA: TGTGCCAGCAAGGACACCCACTCCTACGAG.

Concerning this clone: Coverage ceases 3 residues before the CDR3 finishes, and the germline J gene fills in the end. The gene calls are TRBV19 and TRBJ2-7; maybe TRBD2 (5 bases). Per the germline V gene, CDR1 is LNHDA and CDR2 is SQIVND (reference sequence). The CDR3 totals 13 residues. Trimming cost V 3 bases and J 3 bases, with 9 bases left between them. The sequenced part of the CDR3 DNA is TGTGCCAGTAGTATCGGGGAGAGCTACGAG. Encoded protein: CASSIGESYE. The full CDR3 is CASSIGESYEQYF.

CDR3 bases read: TGTGCCAGCTCAGAGACAGGTTTGAACACTGAA. Residues: CASSETGLNTE. From start to end, the CDR3 is CASSETGLNTEAFF. The chain recombines TRBV18 with TRBJ1-1; perhaps TRBD1 as D (6 bases). From the germline J gene comes the end of the CDR3, since the read stops 3 residues before it. Deletions cut 5 bases from V and 0 bases from J, with 10 bases between. The CDR3 extends over 14 amino acids. Germline values: CDR1 KGHSH, CDR2 LQKENI. Full variable domain (rest looked up from reference TRBV18 and TRBJ1-1): NAGVMQNPRHLVRRRGQEARLRCSPMKGHSHVYWYRQLPEEGLKFMVYLQKENIIDESGMPKERFSAEFPKEGPSILRIQQVVRGDSAAYFCASSETGLNTEAFFGQGTRLTVV.

A note on this clone: The CDR3 extends 3 residues past the end of the read, so its final part is completed from the germline J gene. This chain joins TRBV30 and TRBJ2-5; 7 bases line up with TRBD2. The CDR3 consists of 12 residues. With V trimmed by 4 bases and J by 2 bases, 1 base remained unmatched. Germline CDR1 reads GTSNPN; CDR2 reads SVGIG (reference sequence). CDR3 in amino acids: CAWKAGQETQYF. The DNA read from the CDR3 is TGTGCCTGGAAAGCGGGACAAGAGACC.